The clone carrying this TCR beta chain was seen many times. What it binds is unknown. The CDR3 goes on 3 residues after the read ends, and that part is filled in from the germline J gene. Unmatched junction bases numbered 5, after V lost 3 bases and J lost 3 bases. This CDR3 is built from 15 residues. Germline V CDR1 and CDR2: KGHSH, LQKENI. The sample is drawn from a study of T cell clonality in common variable immunodeficiency. Whole-study findings and limits: Fewer deletions and N-nucleotide insertions were reportedly seen in common variable immunodeficiency TCR beta sequences. Compared with healthy controls, CVID subjects showed increased TCRbeta clonality, mostly in about a third.

Patients had low serum IgG, IgA and/or IgM and specific antibody deficiency. All CVID subjects were on immunoglobulin replacement for at least one year. The table came from immunoSEQ multiplex PCR; TCRdb's copy has only in-frame clones and leaves some out. The sample has about 26,000 clones, none seen only once. The clonotype was recovered from a human donor with common variable immunodeficiency. Sequencing was done on a sample of peripheral blood mononuclear cells. The chain carries TRBV18 and TRBJ1-5; 7 nucleotides agree with TRBD1. The chain's CDR3 is CASSPLQGHNQPQHF. Incomplete CDR3 DNA: TGTGCCAGCTCACCGTTACAGGGGCACAATCAGCCC.